What follows describes a single T cell receptor (beta chain). Its specificity is not known. The J segment lost 3 bases and the V segment lost 2 bases, leaving 4 bases of the junction unmatched. Germline V gives CDR1 MDHEN, CDR2 SYDVKM. The CDR3 loop spans 14 amino acids. The data stem from a study of shared clonotypes between healthy human individuals. Study-level background: Donors had three CD4 naive, three CD4 memory, two CD8 naive and one CD8 memory plate apiece.

General observations from the study: Estimated richness values were generally larger in naive subsets than in memory subsets.

This was a deep-level run. This table comes from immunoSEQ multiplex PCR, and its TCRdb copy is limited to in-frame clones, with some not included. This sample has about 2,500,000 clones, with around nine tenths found just once. Adults of Caucasian background living in Nashville, Tennessee made up all donors. Sequenced material: naive CD4+ T cells sorted from blood. The sample's subset: CD45RA+ positively selected. The clonotype originates from a man aged 18 to 29 in good health. The chain combines TRBV28 with TRBJ2-7; TRBD1 aligns across 7 bases. This CDR3 reads CASSLRQGNYEQYF. Written as DNA, the CDR3 is TGTGCCAGCAGTTTACGACAGGGTAACTACGAGCAGTACTTC.